The 13 T cell receptor beta chains listed next were all sequenced from one sample in a study of CD8 T cells in ankylosing spondylitis. TCRdb re-called the 5' RACE reads through MiXCR, storing one row per CDR3 protein. Among roughly 180,000 distinct CDR3 sequences listed, around 9.6% were seen once. The source material was blood, either unsorted or a sorted T cell fraction (not recorded which). The source of these receptors is a female donor with ankylosing spondylitis or in good health (not recorded which).

J is TRBJ2-7 and V is TRBV12-3 or TRBV12-4, with D perhaps being TRBD1 or TRBD2 (5 bases each). V lost 5 bases, J lost 1 base, and 24 bases lay in between. The CDR3 has 18 residues. The CDR3 protein is CASSPALGAGSGSYEQYF. The CDR3 nucleotides read TGTGCCAGCAGTCCGGCCCTTGGGGCGGGCTCGGGGTCCTACGAGCAGTACTTC.

This clonotype was observed at least ten times. V gene TRBV18 combines with J gene TRBJ2-7, with D possibly TRBD1 on 5 matching bases. This CDR3 is 13 amino acids long. Trimming left V 4 bases short and J 5 bases short, with 12 bases between. CDR1 and CDR2 (germline): KGHSH, LQKENI. CDR3 in amino acids: CASSRGRANEQYF. The CDR3 DNA is TGTGCCAGCTCACGAGGCAGGGCCAACGAGCAGTACTTC.

This clonotype was seen a few times. The chain is built from TRBV2 and TRBJ1-4; D possibly corresponds to TRBD1 (5 bases). CDR1 is SNHLY and CDR2 is FYNNEI in the germline V gene. The CDR3 consists of 10 residues. Deletions cut 11 bases from V and 8 bases from J, with 9 bases between. CDR3: CAAGGEKLFF. The CDR3 nucleotides read TGTGCCGCCGGGGGGGAAAAACTGTTTTTT.

In this sample, this clonotype turned up many times. The chain combines TRBV29-1 with TRBJ2-7; possibly TRBD1 for D (6 bases). The ends were cut back, 2 bases at V and 2 bases at J, with 16 bases in the middle. The CDR3 consists of 15 residues. The germline gives CDR1 SQVTM, CDR2 ANQGSEA. Written as DNA, the CDR3 is TGCAGCGTTGAAAAGTTTGGCAGGGGAACCTACGAGCAGTACTTC. Translating gives CSVEKFGRGTYEQYF.

The table lists this clonotype with a few counts. This chain links TRBV9 with TRBJ2-3; no clear D. This CDR3 contains 13 residues. The ends were cut back, 0 bases at V and 4 bases at J, with 6 bases in the middle. The V gene's germline CDR1 is SGDLS and CDR2 YYNGEE. CDR3 amino acids: CASSVGLSDTQYF. In DNA, the CDR3 is TGTGCCAGCAGCGTAGGCCTTTCAGATACGCAGTATTTT.

The gene calls are TRBV30 and TRBJ2-1; TRBD2 matches 8 bases. There are 14 residues in the CDR3. Germline CDR1 is GTSNPN and CDR2 is SVGIG (reference sequence). V gave up 3 bases and J gave up 8 bases; unmatched junction bases: 9. The CDR3 region is CAWSPGREVDEQFF. The CDR3 DNA is TGTGCCTGGAGCCCCGGGAGGGAGGTCGATGAGCAGTTCTTC.

The chain recombines TRBV4-3 with TRBJ2-3, with D maybe TRBD2 (6 bases). CDR3 length: 15 residues. Trimming shortened V by 0 bases and J by 0 bases, and 7 bases separated the two germline ends. Germline lookup yields CDR1 LGHNA and CDR2 YSLEER. CDR3 region: CASSQETSSTDTQYF. In DNA, the CDR3 is TGCGCCAGCAGCCAAGAGACTAGTAGCACAGATACGCAGTATTTT.

This clonotype has a count of ten or more. The CDR3 DNA sequence: TGCACCGCGGAGGCGTTGAGTGGCTACACCTTC. Translation gives CTAEALSGYTF. This chain links TRBV29-1 with TRBJ1-2, with unresolved D. This CDR3 is built from 11 residues. From germline, CDR1 is SQVTM and CDR2 ANQGSEA.

In this sample, this clonotype turned up a few times. The rearrangement links TRBV12-3 or TRBV12-4 to TRBJ2-5; D might be TRBD2 (6 bases). This CDR3 region has 16 residues. V was pared by 3 bases and J by 1 base, with 15 bases between. The CDR3 loop is CASSFGTERSQETQYF. In DNA form, the CDR3 reads TGTGCCAGCAGTTTCGGGACTGAGCGGAGCCAAGAGACCCAGTACTTC.

V usage is TRBV18 and J usage is TRBJ2-5; possible D gene TRBD2, 5 bases. This CDR3 spans 15 amino acids. Per germline, CDR1 KGHSH and CDR2 LQKENI. Trimming removed 4 bases at V and 4 bases at J, with 16 bases between. The CDR3: CASSLLSGSGETQYF. The CDR3 nucleotides read TGTGCCAGCTCACTACTTTCGGGGTCCGGAGAGACCCAGTACTTC. Supplemented by reference TRBV18 and TRBJ2-5, the full variable domain reads NAGVMQNPRHLVRRRGQEARLRCSPMKGHSHVYWYRQLPEEGLKFMVYLQKENIIDESGMPKERFSAEFPKEGPSILRIQQVVRGDSAAYFCASSLLSGSGETQYFGPGTRLLVL.

This clonotype turned up a few times. The chain employs TRBV27 and TRBJ1-2, with 8 positions matching TRBD1. The CDR3 loop spans 12 amino acids. Germline V gene data show CDR1 as MNHEY and CDR2 as SMNVEV (reference sequence). Unmatched junction bases numbered 2, after V lost 5 bases and J lost 6 bases. The CDR3 sequence is CASSQTGDGYTF. The CDR3 DNA sequence: TGTGCCAGCAGTCAGACAGGGGATGGCTACACCTTC.

The gene calls are TRBV28 and TRBJ2-1, with TRBD2 as a possible D gene (5 bases). The CDR3 extends over 13 amino acids. Germline assignment: CDR1 MDHEN and CDR2 SYDVKM. CDR3 residues: CANLARLYNEQFF. CDR3 in DNA: TGTGCTAACCTAGCCCGCTTATACAATGAGCAGTTCTTC.

This sequence joins TRBV28 and TRBJ2-1; 7 positions match TRBD2. V dropped 6 bases and J dropped 6; count of bases not matched to a gene: 8. From germline, CDR1 is MDHEN and CDR2 SYDVKM. The CDR3 runs 14 residues. CDR3 in DNA: TGTGCCAGCAGGGATCTAGCGGATCTCAATGAGCAGTTCTTC. Protein sequence: CASRDLADLNEQFF. The entire variable domain, with the rest obtained from reference TRBV28 and TRBJ2-1, is as follows: DVKVTQSSRYLVKRTGEKVFLECVQDMDHENMFWYRQDPGLGLRLIYFSYDVKMKEKGDIPEGYSVSREKKERFSLILESASTNQTSMYLCASRDLADLNEQFFGPGTRLTVL.